The present T cell receptor beta chain was sequenced within a study of blood T cell repertoires in COVID-19. For the study at large: There were acute and convalescent COVID-19 samples, and they came from the United States, Italy and Spain. Sources were T cells, B-cell-depleted T cells, or PBMCs; the material itself was cDNA or gDNA.

In the source study's methods: Using reference gene primer amplification, nucleated cell counts were estimated. Libraries were prepared by immunoSEQ multiplex PCR; TCRdb keeps only in-frame clonotypes and omits some of them. V, J and clone size reflect that table, while D and trimming were determined from the DNA. This sample has 250,000 or so clones, with 75% to 85% found just once. This CDR3 is 15 amino acids long. Germline CDR1 is MNHEY and CDR2 is SVGAGI. V shed 6 bases, J shed 5 bases, and the junction held 7 bases outside the gene matches. V gene TRBV6-5 combines with J gene TRBJ1-6; TRBD1 agrees at 7 bases. Sequences were obtained from peripheral blood. This clonotype originated in a woman in her 70s with acute or convalescent COVID-19. The CDR3 sequence is CASSLSTGNNSPLHF. The CDR3 DNA follows: TGTGCCAGCAGCCTTTCGACAGGGAATAATTCACCCCTCCACTTT.